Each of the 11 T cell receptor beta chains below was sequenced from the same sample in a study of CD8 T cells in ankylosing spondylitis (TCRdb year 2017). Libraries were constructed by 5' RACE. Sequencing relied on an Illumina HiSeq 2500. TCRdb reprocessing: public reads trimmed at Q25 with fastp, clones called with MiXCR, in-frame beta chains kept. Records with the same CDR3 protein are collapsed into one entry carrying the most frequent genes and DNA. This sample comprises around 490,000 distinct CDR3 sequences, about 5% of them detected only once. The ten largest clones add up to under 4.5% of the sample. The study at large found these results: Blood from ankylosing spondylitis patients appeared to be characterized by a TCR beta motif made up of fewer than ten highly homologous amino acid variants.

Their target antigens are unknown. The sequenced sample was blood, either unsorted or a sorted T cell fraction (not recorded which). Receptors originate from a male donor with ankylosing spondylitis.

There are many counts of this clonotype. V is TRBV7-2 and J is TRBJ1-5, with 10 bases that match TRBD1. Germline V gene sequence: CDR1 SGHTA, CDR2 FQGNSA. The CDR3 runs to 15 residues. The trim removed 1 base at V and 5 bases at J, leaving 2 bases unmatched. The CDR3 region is CASSLGDRGDQPQHF. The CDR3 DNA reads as TGTGCCAGCAGCTTAGGGGACAGGGGTGATCAGCCCCAGCATTTT.

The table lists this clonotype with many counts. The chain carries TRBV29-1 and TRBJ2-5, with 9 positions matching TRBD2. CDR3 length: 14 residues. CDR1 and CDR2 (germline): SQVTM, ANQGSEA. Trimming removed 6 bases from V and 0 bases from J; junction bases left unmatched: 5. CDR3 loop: CSVTPSGNQETQYF. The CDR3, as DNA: TGCAGCGTAACTCCTAGCGGGAACCAAGAGACCCAGTACTTC.

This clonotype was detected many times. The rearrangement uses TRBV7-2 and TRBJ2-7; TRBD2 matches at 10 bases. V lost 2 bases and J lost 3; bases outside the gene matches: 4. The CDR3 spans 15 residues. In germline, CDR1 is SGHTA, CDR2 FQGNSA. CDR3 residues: CASSLLAGVNYEQYF. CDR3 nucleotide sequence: TGTGCCAGCAGCTTACTAGCGGGAGTAAACTACGAGCAGTACTTC.

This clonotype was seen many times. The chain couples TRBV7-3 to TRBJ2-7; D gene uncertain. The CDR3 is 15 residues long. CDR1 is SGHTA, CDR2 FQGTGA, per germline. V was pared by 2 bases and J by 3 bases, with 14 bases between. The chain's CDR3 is CASSLFGSPFYEQYF. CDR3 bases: TGTGCCAGCAGCTTATTTGGCTCCCCTTTCTACGAGCAGTACTTC.

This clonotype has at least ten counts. The CDR3 here is CSAGLQYEQYF. CDR3 DNA: TGCAGTGCCGGGTTACAATACGAGCAGTACTTC. This chain connects TRBV20-1 to TRBJ2-7, with no clear D. V lost 6 bases and J 4 bases, leaving 10 bases between the germline ends. Germline V gene data show CDR1 as DFQATT and CDR2 as SNEGSKA (reference sequence). The length of the CDR3 is 11 residues.

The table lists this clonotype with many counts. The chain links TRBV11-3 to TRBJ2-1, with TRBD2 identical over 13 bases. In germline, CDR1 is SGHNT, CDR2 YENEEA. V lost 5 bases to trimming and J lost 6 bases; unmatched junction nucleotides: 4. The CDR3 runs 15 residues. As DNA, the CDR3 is TGTGCCAGCAGCGCGGGGACTAGCGGGATCAATGAGCAGTTCTTC. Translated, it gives CASSAGTSGINEQFF.

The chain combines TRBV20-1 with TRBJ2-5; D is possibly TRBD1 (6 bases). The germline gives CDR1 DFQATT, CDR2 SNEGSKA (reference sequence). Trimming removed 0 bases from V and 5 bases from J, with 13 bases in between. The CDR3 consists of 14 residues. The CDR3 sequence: CSAREDLTGETQYF. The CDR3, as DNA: TGCAGTGCTAGAGAAGACCTTACAGGGGAGACCCAGTACTTC.

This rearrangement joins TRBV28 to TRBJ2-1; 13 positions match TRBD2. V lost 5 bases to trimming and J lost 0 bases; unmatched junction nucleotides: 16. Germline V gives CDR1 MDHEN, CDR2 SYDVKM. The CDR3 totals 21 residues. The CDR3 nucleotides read TGTGCCAGCAGTAACCCCCGCCCGACTAGCGGGGGGCCAGGCTCCTACAATGAGCAGTTCTTC. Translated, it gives CASSNPRPTSGGPGSYNEQFF.

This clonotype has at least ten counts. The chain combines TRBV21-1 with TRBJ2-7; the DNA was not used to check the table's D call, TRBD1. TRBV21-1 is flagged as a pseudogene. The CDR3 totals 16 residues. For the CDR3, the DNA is TGTGCCAGCAGCAAAGATGGGCGGGGGAGCTCCTACGAGCAGTACTTC. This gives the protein CASSKDGRGSSYEQYF.

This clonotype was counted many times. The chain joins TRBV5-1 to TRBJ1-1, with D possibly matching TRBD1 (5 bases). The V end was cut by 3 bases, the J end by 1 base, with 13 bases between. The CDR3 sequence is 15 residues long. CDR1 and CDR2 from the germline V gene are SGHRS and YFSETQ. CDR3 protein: CASSSQGGTNTEAFF. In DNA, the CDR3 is TGCGCCAGCAGCTCCCAGGGCGGGACGAACACTGAAGCTTTCTTT.

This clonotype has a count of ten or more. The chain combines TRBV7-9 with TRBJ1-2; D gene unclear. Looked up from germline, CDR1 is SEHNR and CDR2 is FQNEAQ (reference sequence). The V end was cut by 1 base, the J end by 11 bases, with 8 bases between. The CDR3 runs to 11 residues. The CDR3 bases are TGTGCCAGCAGCTTAGGTCTGGATTACACCTTC. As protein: CASSLGLDYTF.